This is a list of T cell receptor beta chains from one sample in a study of T-cell reconstitution after alpha-beta-depleted transplantation in children. TCRdb reprocessed the PCR reads via MiXCR and lists one record per CDR3 protein. The repertoire holds about 980,000 distinct CDR3 sequences, with less than 30% as singletons. The sequences come from PBMCs, mostly from graft donor cells, collected 360 days after TCRalphabeta/CD19-depleted stem cell transplant. The receptors shown here come from a boy less than two years old who had a stem cell transplant for SCID, so the T cells may come from the graft donor. Both conserved end residues are trimmed from each CDR3. Each record gives: V gene, J gene, CDR3 protein.

>TRBV12-3/TRBV12-4|TRBJ1-3
ASSLLGGTGNTIY
>TRBV7-9|TRBJ2-1
ASSQGASRVRREQF
>TRBV3-1|TRBJ2-3
ASTRVDRLAGEDTQY
>TRBV7-3|TRBJ2-3
ASSPRVAGTDTQY
>TRBV28|TRBJ2-3
ASSRLLDSQTPDTQY
>TRBV9|TRBJ2-1
ASSVGSSGGTEQF
>TRBV11-2|TRBJ2-7
ASSLMRQVGEQY
>TRBV12-3/TRBV12-4|TRBJ2-7
ASSLAKTRNEQY
>TRBV20-1|TRBJ2-2
SARGWGHRTGELF
>TRBV20-1|TRBJ2-1
SARDRDRGYNEQF
>TRBV5-1|TRBJ1-3
ASSLGAANSGNTIY
>TRBV11-2|TRBJ2-1
ASSLVPAGANEQF
>TRBV2|TRBJ1-1
ASREYPGTEAF
>TRBV10-3|TRBJ2-7
AISESTRAGNSLQAYEQY
>TRBV10-3|TRBJ2-3
AISFGITDTQY
>TRBV28|TRBJ2-1
ASRDRGPYNEQF
>TRBV5-1|TRBJ1-3
ASSLDQGNTIY
>TRBV5-1|TRBJ2-5
ASSLGLVQGETQY
>TRBV7-8|TRBJ2-5
ASSLFGTRQETQY
>TRBV9|TRBJ2-2
ASSFPLYPVPNTGELF
>TRBV15|TRBJ2-4
ATSRGDSKNIQY
>TRBV3-1|TRBJ2-7
ASSRYQGSYEQY
>TRBV5-1|TRBJ1-1
ASSLTGGNTEAF
>TRBV4-1|TRBJ2-1
ASSQLHGSYNEQF
>TRBV29-1|TRBJ1-2
SGRGHNYGYT
>TRBV12-3/TRBV12-4|TRBJ2-5
ASSPTLKTGLQETQY
>TRBV7-2|TRBJ1-6
ASSLETVNSPLH
>TRBV20-1|TRBJ2-1
SAATSATNNEQF
>TRBV4-1|TRBJ2-7
ASSQDGDRGNEQY
>TRBV9|TRBJ2-1
ASSVAGTVYNEQF
>TRBV4-1|TRBJ2-1
ASSQEGSSYNEQF
>TRBV15|TRBJ2-4
ATSPQGGQLAKNIQY
>TRBV6-5|TRBJ1-5
ASSYSVNQPQH
>TRBV10-3|TRBJ1-2
AISDRDYGYT
>TRBV11-1|TRBJ2-5
ASSPKDAKETQY
>TRBV5-1|TRBJ1-2
ASSLATGSHYGYT
>TRBV2|TRBJ1-1
ASRGWLDTEAF
>TRBV5-1|TRBJ2-1
ASSQTRTGGDSYNEQF
>TRBV12-3/TRBV12-4|TRBJ1-1
ASSPSKGSLNTEAF
>TRBV5-5|TRBJ1-1
ASSLGLGAPNTEAF
>TRBV12-3/TRBV12-4|TRBJ1-2
ASSFQTGNYGYT
>TRBV12-3/TRBV12-4|TRBJ1-1
ASSLQPPRGRTEAF
>TRBV7-9|TRBJ2-5
ASSLAEGLAVVGTQY
>TRBV5-1|TRBJ2-1
ASSLIPPGLAGGRSYNEQF
>TRBV20-1|TRBJ1-5
SAGTGRVQPQH
>TRBV9|TRBJ2-1
ASSVAWTSGGAYNEQF
>TRBV5-1|TRBJ2-1
ASSLFPSGPYNEQF
>TRBV28|TRBJ2-3
ASSGGGALDTQY
>TRBV16|TRBJ2-7
ASSQSGGGPSSYEQY
>TRBV6-1|TRBJ2-1
ASSLRGSNEQF
>TRBV4-3|TRBJ2-1
ASSHSGWENEQF
>TRBV5-1|TRBJ1-1
ASSRDGADPNTEAF
>TRBV4-3|TRBJ2-2
ASSRIRDYSTGELF
>TRBV18|TRBJ2-5
ASSPSTETQY
>TRBV15|TRBJ2-7
ATSRVADSYFYEQY